These T cell receptor beta chains were read from a single sample in a study of blood T cell repertoires in COVID-19. The protocol was immunoSEQ multiplex PCR, while the TCRdb copy is restricted to in-frame clones and leaves out a portion. The sample lists 110,000 to 150,000 clones, 65% to 85% occurring once. Sequencing was carried out using peripheral blood. These receptor sequences come from a man aged 50-60 years with active or convalescent COVID-19. The CDR3 runs from the conserved cysteine through the conserved F or W. D genes are given only for firm matches. Clone size is not always given. Where it is, it says once, few, many or a class for expanded clones.

>.|.|TRBJ1-3|TRBV19
TGTGCCAGTAGTATCGAGGGGACTCCTGGAAACACCATATATTTT
CASSIEGTPGNTIYF
>TRBD1|.|TRBJ2-7|TRBV19
TGTGCCAGTAGTACCCTTACAGGGGTTGAGCAGTACTTC
CASSTLTGVEQYF
>.|.|TRBJ2-5|TRBV6-2/TRBV6-3
TGTGCCAGCAGTTACTCCCTAACTATAGAGACCCAGTACTTC
CASSYSLTIETQYF
>.|.|TRBJ2-2|TRBV28
TGTGCCAACCGGGATTCGAACACCGGGGAGCTGTTTTTT
CANRDSNTGELFF
>TRBD2|.|TRBJ2-7|TRBV2
TGTGCCAGCGGGACTACCTCCTACGAGCAGTACTTC
CASGTTSYEQYF
>TRBD1|.|TRBJ2-3|TRBV15
TGTGCCACCAGCAGAGATAGGAGCAGGGGGAGCACAGATACGCAGTATTTT
CATSRDRSRGSTDTQYF
>TRBD2|once|TRBJ2-1|TRBV11-2
TGTGCCAGCAGCCCCCGGCTAGCGGGTAGCTACAATGAGCAGTTCTTC
CASSPRLAGSYNEQFF
>.|.|TRBJ2-7|TRBV11-2
TGTGCCAGCAGCTTAGGGGGATTTACAGGTTACGAGCAGTACTTC
CASSLGGFTGYEQYF
>TRBD1|once|TRBJ2-1|TRBV9
TGTGCCAGCAGCGAGCGGACAGGGGGGAGCAATGAGCAGTTCTTC
CASSERTGGSNEQFF
>TRBD1|few|TRBJ2-1|TRBV6-5
TGTGCCAGCAGCCCGACAGGGAATGAGCAGTTCTTC
CASSPTGNEQFF
>TRBD2|.|TRBJ2-5|TRBV2
TGTGCCAGCAGTGAAGCTAAAAGCGGGAGAGGGGAGACCCAGTACTTC
CASSEAKSGRGETQYF